The 10 T cell receptor beta chains listed next were all sequenced from one sample in a study of T cells expressing NK-cell markers. TCRdb re-analyzed the 5' RACE reads; it lists each CDR3 protein once, without DNA. The sample data list more than 120,000 distinct CDR3 sequences. Sequenced input: blood T cells: a sorted CD56 or NKG2C T cell subset, CD4+ or CD8+ T cells, or bulk PBMC T cells (not recorded which). The origin of the receptors is a man aged 18 to 35 in good health.

This chain links TRBV20-1 with TRBJ2-3; TCRdb names TRBD1, which stays unverified in the absence of DNA. CDR1 and CDR2 (germline): DFQATT, SNEGSKA (reference sequence). The CDR3 totals 13 residues. The CDR3: CSARVPLGATQYF.

This sequence joins TRBV12-3 or TRBV12-4 and TRBJ2-3; TCRdb proposes TRBD1, but this gene call is untestable without DNA. CDR3 length: 14 amino acids. The chain's CDR3 is CASSPSLPPDTQYF.

The V call is TRBV2, the J call TRBJ1-2; no DNA is available, so the TRBD1 call from TCRdb remains unchecked. Germline-derived CDR1 and CDR2 are SNHLY and FYNNEI. CDR3 size: 14 residues. CDR3 sequence reads: CASRENGQDDGYTF.

The rearrangement joins TRBV12-3 or TRBV12-4 to TRBJ2-3; TCRdb outputs TRBD2, but without DNA this stays unchecked. This CDR3 is 13 amino acids long. The CDR3 spells CASSHRALPTQYF.

The chain couples TRBV4-1 to TRBJ2-3; the TCRdb call, TRBD1, lacks DNA for checking. The CDR3 totals 13 residues. CDR1 is MGHRA, CDR2 YSYEKL, per germline. CDR3 protein: CASSQSPVDTQYF.

The genes are TRBV7-9 and TRBJ2-2; TCRdb's D gene call, TRBD1, goes unchecked for lack of DNA. The CDR3 is 15 amino acids. Per the germline V gene, CDR1 is SEHNR and CDR2 is FQNEAQ (reference sequence). CDR3 region: CASSSPSGAAGELFF.

The V and J genes are TRBV12-3 or TRBV12-4 and TRBJ1-1; with no DNA, the TCRdb D assignment of TRBD1 cannot be verified. The CDR3 spans 17 residues. The CDR3 loop is CASSPGTGGHMNTEAFF.

This chain links TRBV9 with TRBJ2-2. This CDR3 contains 12 residues. The germline CDR1 and CDR2 sequences are SGDLS and YYNGEE. This CDR3 is CASSVASGELFF.

The chain is built from TRBV24-1 and TRBJ2-1; TCRdb picks TRBD1, but there is no DNA to check that call. Per germline, CDR1 KGHDR and CDR2 SFDVKD. CDR3 length: 16 residues. Here the CDR3 reads CATSDPPDRGTYEQFF.

The chain employs TRBV20-1 and TRBJ1-6; TCRdb names TRBD1, which stays unverified in the absence of DNA. This CDR3 has 18 amino acids. Per the germline V gene, CDR1 is DFQATT and CDR2 is SNEGSKA (reference sequence). The CDR3 reads CSARDLDTGAKEGSPLHF.